This T cell receptor (beta chain) comes out of a study of T cells in Graves' hyperthyroidism and ophthalmopathy. Amplification of TCR beta CDR3 regions used RNA as the template. HTBI primers were used for first-round RT-PCR of the TCR CDR3. In TCRdb, the multiplex PCR reads were re-called with MiXCR into one record per CDR3 protein. Here the sample spans 610,000 or so distinct CDR3 sequences, 46% being singletons. Findings and caveats of the study: Most clonotypes expanded in thyroid above 0.001 were likewise present in blood.

A note on this clonotype: Its antigen is not known.

The CDR3 runs to 15 residues. Germline values: CDR1 SGHVS, CDR2 FNYEAQ. Trimming stripped 0 bases from V and 7 bases from J, with 10 bases between. Hyperthyroidism was newly diagnosed in patients aged 18 to 65 (duration under 2 months). Diagnosing involved the use of clinical symptoms, serum thyroxine and TRAb, thyroid ultrasound and orbital computed tomography. Material: peripheral blood or thyroid tissue (not recorded which). This clonotype was sampled from a woman aged 18-29 years with Graves' hyperthyroidism. J is TRBJ1-6 and V is TRBV7-6, with D possibly TRBD1 on 5 matching bases. The CDR3 DNA sequence: TGTGCCAGCAGCTTAGCCGGGACGGCCAATTCACCCCTCCACTTT. As protein: CASSLAGTANSPLHF.